These 3 T cell receptor beta chains were all obtained from the same sample, sequenced in a study of blood T cells in healthy people across ages. A sample-barcoded 5' primer and a J-beta primer mix were used in a second PCR of roughly 6 to 12 cycles. MiXCR was run by TCRdb on the 5' RACE reads, yielding one entry per CDR3 protein. The sample contains 800,000 to 950,000 distinct CDR3 sequences, 30% to 45% of which appear only once. The specimen sequenced was blood. The origin of the receptors is a man aged 18 to 30 in good health.

Concerning this clonotype: A clone one base away is much larger, so this may be a read error. J is TRBJ1-1 and V is TRBV6-5; D ambiguous. The CDR3 loop spans 13 amino acids. Trimming left V 4 bases short and J 1 base short, with 7 bases between. Germline values: CDR1 MNHEY, CDR2 SVGAGI. The chain's CDR3 is CASSFARNTEAFF. The CDR3 nucleotides read TGTGCCAGCAGTTTCGCGAGGAACACTGAAGCTTTCTTT.

The rearrangement joins TRBV4-3 to TRBJ2-6; 10 nucleotides match TRBD1. There are 20 residues in the CDR3. V was pared by 0 bases and J by 0 bases, with 8 bases of the junction left unmatched. CDR1 is LGHNA and CDR2 is YSLEER in the germline V gene. CDR3 bases: TGCGCCAGCAGCCAAGAAGGCCGACAGGGGGCCCACTCTGGGGCCAACGTCCTGACTTTC. Residues: CASSQEGRQGAHSGANVLTF.

The V and J genes are TRBV25-1 and TRBJ2-3; D uncertain. Germline CDR1 and CDR2: MGHDK and SYGVNS. This CDR3 spans 15 amino acids. Trimming took off 4 bases at V and 3 bases at J, with 14 bases between the two ends. The CDR3 sequence is CASSVWQEKTDTQYF. The CDR3 DNA sequence: TGTGCCAGCAGTGTGTGGCAGGAGAAAACAGATACGCAGTATTTT.